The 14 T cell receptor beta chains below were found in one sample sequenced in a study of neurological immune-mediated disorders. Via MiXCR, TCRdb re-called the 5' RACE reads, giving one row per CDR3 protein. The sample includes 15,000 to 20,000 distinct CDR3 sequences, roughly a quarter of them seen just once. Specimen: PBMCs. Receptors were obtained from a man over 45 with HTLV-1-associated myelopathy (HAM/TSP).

The CDR3 reads CATSRVIFGQGEKLFF. The CDR3 DNA reads as TGTGCCACCAGCAGAGTAATATTCGGACAGGGGGAAAAACTGTTTTTT. V and J are TRBV15 and TRBJ1-4; 9 bases match TRBD1. The CDR3 extends over 16 amino acids. Germline CDR1 LNHNV, CDR2 YYDKDF (reference sequence). V trimming: 1 base; J trimming: 8 bases; junction bases outside the gene matches: 8.

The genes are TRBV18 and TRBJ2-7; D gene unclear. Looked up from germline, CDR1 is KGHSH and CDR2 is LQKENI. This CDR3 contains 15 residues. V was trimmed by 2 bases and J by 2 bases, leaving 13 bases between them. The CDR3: CASSPSQHAPYEQYF. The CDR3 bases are TGTGCCAGCTCACCATCGCAACACGCACCCTACGAGCAGTACTTC.

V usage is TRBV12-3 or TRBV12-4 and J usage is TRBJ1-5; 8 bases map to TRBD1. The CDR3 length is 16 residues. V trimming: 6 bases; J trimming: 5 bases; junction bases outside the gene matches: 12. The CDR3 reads CASRRSTGGVDQPQHF. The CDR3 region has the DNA TGTGCCAGCAGACGATCAACAGGGGGTGTAGATCAGCCCCAGCATTTT.

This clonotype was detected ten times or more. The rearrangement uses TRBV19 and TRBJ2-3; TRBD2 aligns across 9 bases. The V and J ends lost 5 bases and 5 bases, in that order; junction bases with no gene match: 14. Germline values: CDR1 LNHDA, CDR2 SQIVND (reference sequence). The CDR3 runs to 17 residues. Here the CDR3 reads CASSRGTSQVAGDTQYF. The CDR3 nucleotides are TGTGCCAGTAGTCGGGGGACTAGCCAGGTCGCGGGAGATACGCAGTATTTT.

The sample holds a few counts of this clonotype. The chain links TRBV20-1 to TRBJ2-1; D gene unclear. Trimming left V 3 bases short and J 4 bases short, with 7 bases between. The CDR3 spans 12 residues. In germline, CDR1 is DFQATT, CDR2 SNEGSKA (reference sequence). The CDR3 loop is CSASSRYNEQFF. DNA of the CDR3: TGCAGTGCTAGCTCGCGATACAATGAGCAGTTCTTC.

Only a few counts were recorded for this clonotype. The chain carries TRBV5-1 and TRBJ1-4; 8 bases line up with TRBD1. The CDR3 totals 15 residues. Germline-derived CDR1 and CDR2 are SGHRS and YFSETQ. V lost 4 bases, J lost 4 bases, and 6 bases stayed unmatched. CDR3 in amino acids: CASSEQGQVNEKLFF. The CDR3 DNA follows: TGCGCCAGCAGCGAGCAGGGACAGGTTAATGAAAAACTGTTTTTT. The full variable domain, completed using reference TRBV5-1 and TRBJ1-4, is KAGVTQTPRYLIKTRGQQVTLSCSPISGHRSVSWYQQTPGQGLQFLFEYFSETQRNKGNFPGRFSGRQFSNSRSEMNVSTLELGDSALYLCASSEQGQVNEKLFFGSGTQLSVL.

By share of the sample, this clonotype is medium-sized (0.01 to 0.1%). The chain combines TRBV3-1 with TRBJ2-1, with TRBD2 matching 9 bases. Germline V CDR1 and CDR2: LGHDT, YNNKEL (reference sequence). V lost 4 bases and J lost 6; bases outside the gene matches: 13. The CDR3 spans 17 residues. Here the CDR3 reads CASSPSGLAPLFNEQFF. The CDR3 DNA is TGTGCCAGCAGCCCCTCGGGACTAGCCCCTCTTTTCAATGAGCAGTTCTTC.

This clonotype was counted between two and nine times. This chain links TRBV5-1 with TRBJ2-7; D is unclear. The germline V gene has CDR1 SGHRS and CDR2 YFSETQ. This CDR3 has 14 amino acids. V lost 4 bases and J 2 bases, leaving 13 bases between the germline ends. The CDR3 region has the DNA TGCGCCAGCAGCGCCTGGCGGCCCCCCTACGAGCAGTACTTC. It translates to CASSAWRPPYEQYF.

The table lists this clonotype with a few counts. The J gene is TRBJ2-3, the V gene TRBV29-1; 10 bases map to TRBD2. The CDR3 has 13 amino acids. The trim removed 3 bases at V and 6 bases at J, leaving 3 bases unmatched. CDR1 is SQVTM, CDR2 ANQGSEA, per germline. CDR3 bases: TGCAGCGTTGATCTAGCGGGAGCCGATACGCAGTATTTT. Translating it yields CSVDLAGADTQYF.

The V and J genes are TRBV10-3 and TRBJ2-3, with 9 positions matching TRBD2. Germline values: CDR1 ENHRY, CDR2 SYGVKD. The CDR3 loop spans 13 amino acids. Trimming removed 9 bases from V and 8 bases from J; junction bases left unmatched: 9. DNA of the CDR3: TGTGCCATAGTAGCGGGGGCTCCTCCTACGCAGTATTTT. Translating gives CAIVAGAPPTQYF.

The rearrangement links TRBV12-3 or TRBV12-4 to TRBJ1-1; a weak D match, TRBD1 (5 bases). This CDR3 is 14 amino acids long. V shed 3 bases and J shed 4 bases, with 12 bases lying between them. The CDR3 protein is CASSFSGWGTEAFF. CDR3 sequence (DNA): TGTGCCAGCAGTTTCTCAGGGTGGGGCACTGAAGCTTTCTTT.

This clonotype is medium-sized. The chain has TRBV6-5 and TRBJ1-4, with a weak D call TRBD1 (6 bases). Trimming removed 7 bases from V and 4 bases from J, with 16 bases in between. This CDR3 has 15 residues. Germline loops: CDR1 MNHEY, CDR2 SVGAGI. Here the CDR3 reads CASKGGNAVNEKLFF. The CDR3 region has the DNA TGTGCCAGCAAGGGGGGGAATGCGGTTAATGAAAAACTGTTTTTT.

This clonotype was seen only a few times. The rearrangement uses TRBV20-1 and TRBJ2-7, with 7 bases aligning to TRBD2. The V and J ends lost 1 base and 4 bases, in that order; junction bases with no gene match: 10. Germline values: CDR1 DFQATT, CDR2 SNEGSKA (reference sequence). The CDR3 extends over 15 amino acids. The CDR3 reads CSARVGSGGGYEQYF. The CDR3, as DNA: TGCAGTGCTAGAGTTGGGTCGGGAGGTGGGTACGAGCAGTACTTC.

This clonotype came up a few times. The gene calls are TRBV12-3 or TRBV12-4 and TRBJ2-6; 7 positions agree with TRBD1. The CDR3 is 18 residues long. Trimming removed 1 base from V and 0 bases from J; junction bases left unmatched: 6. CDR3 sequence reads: CASSLGTGLNSGANVLTF. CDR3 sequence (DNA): TGTGCCAGCAGTTTAGGGACAGGCCTAAACTCTGGGGCCAACGTCCTGACTTTC.